This T cell receptor (beta chain) is from a study of CD8+ T cells in alopecia areata (dated by TCRdb to between 2017 and 2018). Regarding the complete study: Treated patients were enrolled in an open-label pilot trial of oral tofacitinib, 5 to 10 mg twice daily, for moderate-to-severe alopecia areata. Tofacitinib was administered for 6 to 18 months, and 6 months of follow-up off drug were then conducted to assess delayed response and recurrence. Disease severity in treated patients was measured with the SALT score, which quantifies the percentage of affected scalp surface area. The study used high-throughput TCRbeta sequencing to examine T cell clonal expansion in alopecia areata, in both the C3H/HeJ mouse model and human patients. Human TCRbeta sequencing covered scalp tissue and sorted CD4+ and CD8+ peripheral blood T cells from patchy and totalis/universalis alopecia areata patients and healthy controls. Tofacitinib-treated patients had biopsies at baseline and at 4 and 24 weeks of treatment, with a later scalp biopsy in several patients. Scalp clonality was compared across normal scalp (n=4), patchy alopecia areata scalp (n=8), and alopecia totalis/universalis scalp (n=8). RNA was obtained with the PAXgene miRNA kit for fixed scalp, the miRNeasy kit for PBMCs, and the RNeasy kit for mouse skin. TCRbeta CDR3 regions were amplified by immunoSEQ multiplex PCR using 35 Vbeta forward and 13 Jbeta reverse primers. Summary of the overall study and its limitations: Shared TCR sequences between patients were less evident than in mice, which may be partly attributable to HLA diversity in the patient population. Tofacitinib significantly decreased scalp clonality and the number of expanded CD8+ clones among the top 100 scalp clones. Compared with normal scalp, lesional scalp had higher clonality and more expanded CD8+ clones, particularly in alopecia totalis/universalis, a pattern that suggests antigenic drive. Scalp TCR repertoire analysis is complicated because resident alphabeta T cells in normal human skin are also sequenced, whereas mouse skin is dominated by gammadelta T cells. During tofacitinib treatment, many expanded lesional clones remained in scalp and blood, and this persistence may partly explain relapse after treatment is stopped. Because the treated cohort was small and included a single nonresponder, larger studies are needed to assess links between baseline CD8+ expansion and response.

The CDR3 measures 13 amino acids from cysteine to phenylalanine. CDR3 DNA is the only sequence kept; it has 39 bases, read in frame from the first base. Sequences SGHDT (CDR1) and YYEEEE (CDR2) are obtained from the germline V gene. V lost 4 bases and J lost 11 bases; the stretch between them is 18 bases long. Per the publication, the time point label means: 20 to 30 weeks on oral tofacitinib. Sample treatment or condition, as interpreted from the label and publication: oral pan-JAK inhibitor, 5-10 mg twice daily. From alopecia areata patients, peripheral blood was collected along with lesional scalp punch biopsies. PBMCs were separated by density centrifugation and stained for CD3, CD4 and CD8, after which CD4+ and CD8+ T cells were sorted on a FACSAria. Library prep was done by the immunoSEQ multiplex PCR assay. To provide template for TCR sequencing, every sample had RNA extracted and reverse transcribed into cDNA. SuperScript III was used to make first-strand cDNA, primed with a 2:1 mix of oligo-dT and random hexamers. A synthetic immune receptor repertoire was used to gauge amplification bias, and whatever bias remained was removed computationally. In the source study's methods: After raw reads were preprocessed to remove errors, the CDR3 was defined following IMGT conventions as running from the conserved cysteine to phenylalanine. To get clonality, Shannon entropy was normalized by log2 of the number of productive unique TCRs and the result was subtracted from 1. Whether scalp clones were CD4 or CD8 was inferred by matching scalp TCRbeta sequences against CD4 and CD8 repertoires sorted from blood. Not all clones reach the TCRdb copy of this immuneACCESS table, which keeps in-frame sequences only. Checked studies attribute under half of the gap to unresolved V genes and leave the rest unexplained. The V and J calls and clone size come from that table; D and trimming were worked out from the DNA. The sample table shows over 150,000 clones, and roughly 60% are seen once. The top ten clones comprise approximately 15% of the sample.

On this clone itself: What this receptor recognizes is not known. The record has no base qualities; no much larger clone is one base away.

The source material was CD4+ T cells sorted from blood, sampled at week 24, from a patient treated with tofacitinib. The receptor was derived from a human donor with alopecia areata. The receptor chain draws on TRBV5-6 and TRBJ1-1; the D gene assignment is ambiguous. The CDR3 region reads CASSASGRAYAFF. The DNA reads TGTGCCAGCAGCGCCAGCGGGAGGGCGTACGCTTTCTTT.